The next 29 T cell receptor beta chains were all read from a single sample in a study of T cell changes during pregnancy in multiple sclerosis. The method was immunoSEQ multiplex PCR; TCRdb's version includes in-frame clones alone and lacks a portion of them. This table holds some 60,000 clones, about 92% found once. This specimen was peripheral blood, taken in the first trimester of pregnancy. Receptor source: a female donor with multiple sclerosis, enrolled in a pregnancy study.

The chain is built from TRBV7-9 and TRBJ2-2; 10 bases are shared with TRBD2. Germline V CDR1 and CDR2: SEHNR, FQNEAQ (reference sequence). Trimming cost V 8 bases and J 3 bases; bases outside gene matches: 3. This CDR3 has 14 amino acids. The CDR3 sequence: CASAAGGHTGELFF. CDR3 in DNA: TGTGCCAGCGCAGCGGGGGGGCACACCGGGGAGCTGTTTTTT.

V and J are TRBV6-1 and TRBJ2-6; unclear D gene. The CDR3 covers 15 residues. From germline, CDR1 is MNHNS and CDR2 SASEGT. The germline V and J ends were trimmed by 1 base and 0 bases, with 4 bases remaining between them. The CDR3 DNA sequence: TGTGCCAGCAGTGAAGACAGCTCTGGGGCCAACGTCCTGACTTTC. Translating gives CASSEDSSGANVLTF.

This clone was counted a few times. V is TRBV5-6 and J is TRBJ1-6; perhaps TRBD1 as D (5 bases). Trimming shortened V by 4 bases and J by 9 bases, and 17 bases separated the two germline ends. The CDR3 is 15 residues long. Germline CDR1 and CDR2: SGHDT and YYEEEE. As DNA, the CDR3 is TGTGCCAGCAGCGGTCTGGGGGAGGAGGCTTCACCCCTCCACTTT. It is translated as CASSGLGEEASPLHF.

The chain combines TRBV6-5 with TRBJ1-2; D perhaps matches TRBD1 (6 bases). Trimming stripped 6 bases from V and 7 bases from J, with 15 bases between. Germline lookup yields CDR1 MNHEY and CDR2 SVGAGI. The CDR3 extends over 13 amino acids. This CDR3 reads CASRSRDNRGYTF. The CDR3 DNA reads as TGTGCCAGCAGATCCCGGGACAACCGTGGCTACACCTTC.

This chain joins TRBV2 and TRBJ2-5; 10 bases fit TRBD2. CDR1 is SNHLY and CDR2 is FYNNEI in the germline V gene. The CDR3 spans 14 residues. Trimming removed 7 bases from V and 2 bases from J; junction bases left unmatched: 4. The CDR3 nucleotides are TGTGCCAGCAAGAGAGCGGGGGGGCAAGAGACCCAGTACTTC. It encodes CASKRAGGQETQYF.

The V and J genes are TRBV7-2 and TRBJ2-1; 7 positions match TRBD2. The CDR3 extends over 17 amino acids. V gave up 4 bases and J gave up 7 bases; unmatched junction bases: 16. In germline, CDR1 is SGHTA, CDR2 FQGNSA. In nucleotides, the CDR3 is TGTGCCAGCAGCTCCAAGACTAGCCTGTATGGGCGGAATGAGCAGTTCTTC. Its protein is CASSSKTSLYGRNEQFF.

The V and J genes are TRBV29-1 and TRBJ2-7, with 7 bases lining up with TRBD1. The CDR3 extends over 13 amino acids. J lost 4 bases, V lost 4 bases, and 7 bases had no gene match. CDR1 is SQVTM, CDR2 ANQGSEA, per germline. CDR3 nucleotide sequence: TGCAGCGTTGCCCTAGGGGGCGGGTACGAGCAGTACTTC. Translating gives CSVALGGGYEQYF.

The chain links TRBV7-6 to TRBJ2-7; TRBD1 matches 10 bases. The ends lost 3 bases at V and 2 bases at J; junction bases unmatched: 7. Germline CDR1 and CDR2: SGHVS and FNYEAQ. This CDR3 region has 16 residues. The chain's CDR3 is CASSLGDRGAAYEQYF. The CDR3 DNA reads TGTGCCAGCAGCTTGGGGGACAGGGGAGCCGCCTACGAGCAGTACTTC.

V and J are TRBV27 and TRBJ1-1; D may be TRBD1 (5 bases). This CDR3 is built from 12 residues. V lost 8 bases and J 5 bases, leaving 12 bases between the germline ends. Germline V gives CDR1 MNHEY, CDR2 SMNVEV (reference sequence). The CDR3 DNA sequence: TGTGCCAGCTGGGGCAGTGTAACTGAAGCTTTCTTT. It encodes CASWGSVTEAFF.

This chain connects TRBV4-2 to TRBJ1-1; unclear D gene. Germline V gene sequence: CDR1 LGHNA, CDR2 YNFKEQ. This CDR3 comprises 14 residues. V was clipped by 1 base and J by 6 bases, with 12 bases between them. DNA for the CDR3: TGTGCCAGCAGCCAAGCCTTAAGGGAGCCTGAAGCTTTCTTT. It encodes CASSQALREPEAFF.

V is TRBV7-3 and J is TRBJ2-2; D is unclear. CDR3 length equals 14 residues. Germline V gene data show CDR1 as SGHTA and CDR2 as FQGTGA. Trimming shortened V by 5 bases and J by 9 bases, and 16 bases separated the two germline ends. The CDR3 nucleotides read TGTGCCAGCAGCCTAAACTCGATCTCCAGGGAGCTGTTTTTT. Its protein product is CASSLNSISRELFF.

The CDR3 is CASSRTRSYEQYF. In nucleotides, the CDR3 is TGTGCCAGCAGCCGGACTAGATCCTACGAGCAGTACTTC. This rearrangement joins TRBV6-5 to TRBJ2-7; 7 nucleotides align to TRBD2. The CDR3 extends over 13 amino acids. Germline V lookup: CDR1 MNHEY, CDR2 SVGAGI. V lost 6 bases, J lost 1 base, and 3 bases stayed unmatched.

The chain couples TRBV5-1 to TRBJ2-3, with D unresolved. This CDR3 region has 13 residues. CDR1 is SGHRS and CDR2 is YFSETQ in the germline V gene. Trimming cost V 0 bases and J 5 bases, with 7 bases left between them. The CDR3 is CASSLGAEDTQYF. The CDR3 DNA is TGCGCCAGCAGCTTGGGCGCGGAAGATACGCAGTATTTT.

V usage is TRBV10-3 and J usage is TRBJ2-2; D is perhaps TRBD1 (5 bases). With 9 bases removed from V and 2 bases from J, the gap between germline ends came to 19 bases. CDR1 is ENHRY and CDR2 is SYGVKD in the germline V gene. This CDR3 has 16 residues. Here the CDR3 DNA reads TGTGCCATGTCGACAGTCATTATAGGAAACACCGGGGAGCTGTTTTTT. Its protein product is CAMSTVIIGNTGELFF.

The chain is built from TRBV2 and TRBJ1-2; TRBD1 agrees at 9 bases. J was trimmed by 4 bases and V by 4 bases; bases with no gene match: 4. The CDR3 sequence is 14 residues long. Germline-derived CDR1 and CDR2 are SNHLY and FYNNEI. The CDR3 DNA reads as TGTGCCAGCAGTGGGGGACAGGGAGGCTATGGCTACACCTTC. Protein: CASSGGQGGYGYTF.

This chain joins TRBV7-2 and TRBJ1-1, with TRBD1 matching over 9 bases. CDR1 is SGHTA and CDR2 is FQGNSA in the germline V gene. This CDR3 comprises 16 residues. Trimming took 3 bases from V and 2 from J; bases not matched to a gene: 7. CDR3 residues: CASSFTGTGSNTEAFF. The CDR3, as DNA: TGTGCCAGCAGCTTTACCGGGACAGGGTCCAACACTGAAGCTTTCTTT.

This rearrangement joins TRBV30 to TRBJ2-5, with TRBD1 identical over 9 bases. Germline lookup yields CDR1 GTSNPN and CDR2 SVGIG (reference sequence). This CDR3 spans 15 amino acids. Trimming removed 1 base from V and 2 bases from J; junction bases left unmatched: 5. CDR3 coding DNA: TGTGCCTGGAGTGCCGGGACAGGGAGACAAGAGACCCAGTACTTC. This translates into CAWSAGTGRQETQYF.

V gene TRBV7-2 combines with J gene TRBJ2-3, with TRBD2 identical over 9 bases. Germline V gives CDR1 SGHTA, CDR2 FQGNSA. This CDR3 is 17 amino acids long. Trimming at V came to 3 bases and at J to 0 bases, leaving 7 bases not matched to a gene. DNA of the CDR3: TGTGCCAGCAGCTTTTTTCTAGCGGGGAGCAGCACAGATACGCAGTATTTT. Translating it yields CASSFFLAGSSTDTQYF.

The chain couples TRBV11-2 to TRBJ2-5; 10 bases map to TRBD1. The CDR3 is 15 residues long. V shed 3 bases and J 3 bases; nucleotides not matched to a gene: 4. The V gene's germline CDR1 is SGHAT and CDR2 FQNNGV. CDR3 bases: TGTGCCAGCAGCTTTTACGGGACAGGGGAAGAGACCCAGTACTTC. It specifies CASSFYGTGEETQYF.

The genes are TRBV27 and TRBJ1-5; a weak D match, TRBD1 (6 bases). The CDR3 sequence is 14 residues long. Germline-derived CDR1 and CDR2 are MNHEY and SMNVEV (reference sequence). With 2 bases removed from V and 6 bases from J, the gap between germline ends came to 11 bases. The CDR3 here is CASSLGGPRQPQHF. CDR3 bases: TGTGCCAGCAGTTTAGGGGGCCCCCGTCAGCCCCAGCATTTT.

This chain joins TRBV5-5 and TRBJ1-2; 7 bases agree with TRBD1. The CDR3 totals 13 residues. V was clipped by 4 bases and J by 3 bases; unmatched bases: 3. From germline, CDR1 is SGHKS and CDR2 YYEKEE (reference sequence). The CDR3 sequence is CASSRDRDYGYTF. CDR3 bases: TGTGCCAGCAGCCGGGACAGAGACTATGGCTACACCTTC. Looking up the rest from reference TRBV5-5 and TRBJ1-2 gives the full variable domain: DAGVTQSPTHLIKTRGQQVTLRCSPISGHKSVSWYQQVLGQGPQFIFQYYEKEERGRGNFPDRFSARQFPNYSSELNVNALLLGDSALYLCASSRDRDYGYTFGSGTRLTVV.

In DNA form, the CDR3 reads TGTGCCAGTAGTATCGGCGGGGCGAACTACGAGCAGTACTTC. This sequence encodes CASSIGGANYEQYF. The chain has TRBV19 and TRBJ2-7, with D maybe TRBD2 (6 bases). The germline CDR1 and CDR2 sequences are LNHDA and SQIVND (reference sequence). The V and J ends lost 3 bases and 3 bases respectively, with 12 bases between them. The CDR3 is 14 amino acids.

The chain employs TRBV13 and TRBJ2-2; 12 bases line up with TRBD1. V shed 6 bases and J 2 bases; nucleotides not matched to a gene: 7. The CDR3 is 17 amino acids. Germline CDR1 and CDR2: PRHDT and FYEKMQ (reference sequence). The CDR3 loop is CASRGGTGGVNTGELFF. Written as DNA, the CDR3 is TGTGCCAGCAGGGGTGGGACAGGGGGCGTCAACACCGGGGAGCTGTTTTTT.

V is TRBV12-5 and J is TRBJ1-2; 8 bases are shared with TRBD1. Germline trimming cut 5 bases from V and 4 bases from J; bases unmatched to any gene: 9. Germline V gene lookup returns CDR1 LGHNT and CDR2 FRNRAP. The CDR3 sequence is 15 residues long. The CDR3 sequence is CASGPTTGAFYGYTF. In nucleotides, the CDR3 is TGTGCTAGTGGTCCCACGACAGGGGCCTTCTATGGCTACACCTTC.

CDR3 nucleotide sequence: TGTGCCAGCAGCCCCGGGACTAGCGGGGGGCGAGGGGAAGAGACCCAGTACTTC. It translates to CASSPGTSGGRGEETQYF. This chain links TRBV7-9 with TRBJ2-5; 15 bases fit TRBD2. Germline V gene data show CDR1 as SEHNR and CDR2 as FQNEAQ (reference sequence). The CDR3 contains 18 residues. Unmatched junction bases numbered 10, after V lost 5 bases and J lost 3 bases.

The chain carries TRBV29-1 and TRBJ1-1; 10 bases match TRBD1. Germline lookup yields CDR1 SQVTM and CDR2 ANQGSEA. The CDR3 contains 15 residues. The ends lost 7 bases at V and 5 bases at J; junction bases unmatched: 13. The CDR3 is CSAMQHPGQGTEAFF. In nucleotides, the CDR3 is TGCAGCGCGATGCAACATCCGGGACAGGGGACTGAAGCTTTCTTT.

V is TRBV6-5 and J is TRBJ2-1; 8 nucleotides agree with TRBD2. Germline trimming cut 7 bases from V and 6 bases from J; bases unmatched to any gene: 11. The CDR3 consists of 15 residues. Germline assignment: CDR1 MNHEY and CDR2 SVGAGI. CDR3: CASTPVGRGANEQFF. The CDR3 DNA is TGTGCCAGCACCCCCGTGGGGCGGGGGGCCAATGAGCAGTTCTTC.

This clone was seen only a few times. CDR3 sequence: CASSLGQVNTEAFF. The CDR3 nucleotides are TGCGCCAGCAGCTTGGGCCAGGTAAACACTGAAGCTTTCTTT. V usage is TRBV5-1 and J usage is TRBJ1-1; D is uncertain. There are 14 residues in the CDR3. Trimming cost V 0 bases and J 2 bases, with 8 bases left between them. From germline, CDR1 is SGHRS and CDR2 YFSETQ.

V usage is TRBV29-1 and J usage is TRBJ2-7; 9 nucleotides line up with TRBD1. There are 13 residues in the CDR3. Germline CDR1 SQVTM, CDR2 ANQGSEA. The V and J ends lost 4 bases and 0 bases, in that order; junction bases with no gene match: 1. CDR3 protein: CSVATGGSYEQYF. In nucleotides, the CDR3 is TGCAGCGTTGCGACAGGGGGCTCCTACGAGCAGTACTTC.